A selection of T cell receptor beta chains follows, all from one sample in a study of blood T cell repertoires in COVID-19. Assay: immunoSEQ multiplex PCR; the TCRdb copy retains only in-frame clones and omits some. The sample yields hundreds of thousands of clones, almost 90% seen once. The sequenced material came from PBMCs or T cells enriched from blood (not recorded which). The receptor source for this set is a woman between 45 and 60 years old with acute COVID-19. Both conserved end residues are part of each CDR3. D genes are given only for firm matches. Expanded clones get a size class; other rows say once, few or many, or leave the size out.

D: .
size: .
J: TRBJ2-1
V: TRBV10-3
CDR3: CAISEGGYNEQFF
DNA: TGTGCCATCAGTGAAGGGGGTTACAATGAGCAGTTCTTC

D: TRBD1
size: once
J: TRBJ2-7
V: TRBV30
CDR3: CAWGTGGVEQYF
DNA: TGTGCATGGGGGACAGGGGGCGTCGAGCAGTACTTC

D: TRBD2
size: once
J: TRBJ2-1
V: TRBV3-1/TRBV3-2
CDR3: CASSHTSGRYYNEQFF
DNA: TGTGCCAGCAGCCATACTAGCGGGAGATACTACAATGAGCAGTTCTTC

D: .
size: once
J: TRBJ2-1
V: TRBV24-1
CDR3: CATSLGHRNEQFF
DNA: TGTGCCACCAGTCTAGGACACCGGAATGAGCAGTTCTTC

D: TRBD1
size: few
J: TRBJ1-5
V: TRBV19
CDR3: CASSKDRWDQPQHF
DNA: TGTGCCAGTAGTAAGGACAGGTGGGATCAGCCCCAGCATTTT

D: TRBD1
size: .
J: TRBJ1-2
V: TRBV28
CDR3: CASFTGGLNYGYTF
DNA: TGTGCCAGCTTCACAGGGGGACTTAACTATGGCTACACCTTC

D: .
size: .
J: TRBJ1-6
V: TRBV10-3
CDR3: CAITSSYNSPLHF
DNA: TGTGCCATCACTAGCTCCTATAATTCACCCCTCCACTTT

D: TRBD2
size: .
J: TRBJ2-1
V: TRBV27
CDR3: CASSQRGPGLAGGSEQFF
DNA: TGTGCCAGCAGCCAACGCGGCCCGGGACTAGCGGGAGGTAGTGAGCAGTTCTTC

D: TRBD2
size: .
J: TRBJ2-7
V: TRBV2
CDR3: CASSEPGLAIYEQYF
DNA: TGTGCCAGCAGTGAACCGGGACTAGCGATATACGAGCAGTACTTC

D: .
size: .
J: TRBJ1-1
V: TRBV3-1/TRBV3-2
CDR3: CASRDGDTEAFF
DNA: TGTGCCAGCCGGGATGGGGACACTGAAGCTTTCTTT

D: .
size: .
J: TRBJ2-4
V: TRBV13
CDR3: CASSPPLGVELLAKNIQYF
DNA: TGTGCCAGCAGCCCCCCCCTCGGGGTAGAACTTTTAGCCAAAAACATTCAGTACTTC

D: TRBD2
size: many
J: TRBJ2-7
V: TRBV4-2
CDR3: CASSHMGGTSSYEQYF
DNA: TGTGCCAGCAGCCACATGGGGGGGACTAGCTCCTACGAGCAGTACTTC

D: .
size: .
J: TRBJ1-1
V: TRBV10-3
CDR3: CAISENRDTEAFF
DNA: TGTGCCATCAGTGAAAACAGGGATACTGAAGCTTTCTTT

D: .
size: .
J: TRBJ1-2
V: TRBV9
CDR3: CASRPEGGARGYTF
DNA: TGTGCCAGCAGACCCGAGGGGGGGGCGCGAGGCTACACCTTC

D: .
size: .
J: TRBJ2-3
V: TRBV21-1
CDR3: CASRVGGHGPLTDTQYF
DNA: TGTGCCAGCAGAGTGGGAGGACATGGCCCTCTCACAGATACGCAGTATTTT

D: .
size: once
J: TRBJ1-5
V: TRBV18
CDR3: CASSWAFNQPQHF
DNA: TGTGCCAGCTCCTGGGCCTTTAATCAGCCCCAGCATTTT

D: .
size: .
J: TRBJ1-3
V: TRBV5-1
CDR3: CASSLAWSPGNTIYF
DNA: TGCGCCAGCAGCTTGGCTTGGAGCCCTGGAAACACCATATATTTT

D: TRBD2
size: .
J: TRBJ2-7
V: TRBV7-2
CDR3: CASSLGAGGLLKQYF
DNA: TGTGCCAGCAGCTTAGGAGCGGGAGGGCTATTGAAGCAGTACTTC

D: .
size: .
J: TRBJ1-6
V: TRBV2
CDR3: CASSDLQVYNSPLHF
DNA: TGTGCCAGCAGTGACTTACAGGTCTATAATTCACCCCTCCACTTT

D: TRBD2
size: .
J: TRBJ2-1
V: TRBV19
CDR3: CASSMAHLAGVYNEQFF
DNA: TGTGCCAGTAGTATGGCCCACCTAGCGGGAGTCTACAATGAGCAGTTCTTC

D: TRBD2
size: .
J: TRBJ2-7
V: TRBV10-3
CDR3: CAAGTSGYEQYF
DNA: TGTGCCGCAGGGACTAGCGGGTACGAGCAGTACTTC

D: TRBD1
size: .
J: TRBJ2-7
V: TRBV6-5
CDR3: CASRRQGKSYEQYF
DNA: TGTGCCAGCAGGAGACAGGGTAAATCCTACGAGCAGTACTTC

D: .
size: .
J: TRBJ2-3
V: TRBV7-9
CDR3: CASSLPPNGDTDTQYF
DNA: TGTGCCAGCAGCCTACCACCTAACGGGGATACAGATACGCAGTATTTT

D: TRBD2
size: once
J: TRBJ2-7
V: TRBV5-1
CDR3: CASSLEGLAGSEQYF
DNA: TGCGCCAGCAGCTTGGAGGGACTAGCGGGGAGCGAGCAGTACTTC

D: .
size: .
J: TRBJ1-3
V: TRBV28
CDR3: CASSLQGGYSGNTIYF
DNA: TGTGCCAGCAGTTTGCAGGGCGGCTACTCTGGAAACACCATATATTTT

D: .
size: .
J: TRBJ2-7
V: TRBV7-2
CDR3: CASSFKGGTEYEQYF
DNA: TGTGCCAGCAGCTTCAAAGGGGGGACAGAGTACGAGCAGTACTTC

D: .
size: .
J: TRBJ2-2
V: TRBV27
CDR3: CASSLEARIATRELFF
DNA: TGTGCCAGCAGTTTAGAAGCGCGTATTGCGACCCGGGAGCTGTTTTTT

D: TRBD1
size: .
J: TRBJ2-5
V: TRBV5-6
CDR3: CASSAGTGVRAQYF
DNA: TGTGCCAGCAGCGCCGGGACAGGAGTTAGGGCCCAGTACTTC

D: TRBD1
size: .
J: TRBJ2-1
V: TRBV7-8
CDR3: CASSQMTGVQFF
DNA: TGTGCCAGCAGCCAAATGACAGGGGTGCAGTTCTTC

D: TRBD1
size: .
J: TRBJ1-1
V: TRBV29-1
CDR3: CSAGDRNDLEAFF
DNA: TGCAGCGCCGGGGACAGAAATGACCTTGAAGCTTTCTTT

D: .
size: .
J: TRBJ2-3
V: TRBV5-1
CDR3: CASSLLAVDTQYF
DNA: TGCGCCAGCAGCTTGCTAGCTGTAGATACGCAGTATTTT

D: TRBD1
size: .
J: TRBJ2-5
V: TRBV7-2
CDR3: CASSLGQEETQYF
DNA: TGTGCCAGCAGCTTGGGACAGGAAGAGACCCAGTACTTC

D: .
size: .
J: TRBJ2-7
V: TRBV20-1
CDR3: CSASRGGYEQYF
DNA: TGCAGTGCTAGTAGGGGGGGCTACGAGCAGTACTTC

D: .
size: .
J: TRBJ2-3
V: TRBV29-1
CDR3: CSAQQDTQYF
DNA: TGCAGCGCGCAACAAGATACGCAGTATTTT

D: .
size: .
J: TRBJ1-3
V: TRBV6-1
CDR3: CASSEWALSGNTIYF
DNA: TGTGCCAGCAGTGAATGGGCCCTCTCTGGAAACACCATATATTTT

D: TRBD2
size: .
J: TRBJ2-7
V: TRBV24-1
CDR3: CATTGLAGGQYF
DNA: TGTGCCACCACCGGACTAGCGGGAGGTCAGTACTTC

D: TRBD1
size: .
J: TRBJ1-3
V: TRBV5-1
CDR3: CASSGRTGAGNTIYF
DNA: TGCGCCAGCAGCGGCCGGACAGGTGCTGGAAACACCATATATTTT

D: .
size: .
J: TRBJ2-1
V: TRBV19
CDR3: CASSIQGYEQFF
DNA: TGTGCCAGTAGTATCCAGGGCTATGAGCAGTTCTTC

D: TRBD1
size: .
J: TRBJ2-1
V: TRBV12-3/TRBV12-4
CDR3: CASRLTGNNEQFF
DNA: TGTGCCAGCAGACTGACAGGGAACAATGAGCAGTTCTTC

D: .
size: .
J: TRBJ2-7
V: TRBV19
CDR3: CASSIGGYEQYF
DNA: TGTGCCAGTAGTATTGGCGGCTACGAGCAGTACTTC

D: .
size: .
J: TRBJ1-2
V: TRBV18
CDR3: CASSPSGQGRNDGYTF
DNA: TGTGCCAGCTCACCGAGTGGGCAGGGGCGCAATGATGGCTACACCTTC

D: .
size: .
J: TRBJ1-2
V: TRBV28
CDR3: CASRGPGYGYTF
DNA: TGTGCCAGCAGGGGGCCCGGCTATGGCTACACCTTC

D: TRBD2
size: .
J: TRBJ2-5
V: TRBV3-1/TRBV3-2
CDR3: CASSGTSGETQYF
DNA: TGTGCCAGCAGCGGGACTAGCGGGGAGACCCAGTACTTC

D: .
size: .
J: TRBJ2-7
V: TRBV4-3
CDR3: CASSQEVFRSYEQYF
DNA: TGCGCCAGCAGCCAAGAGGTTTTCAGGTCCTACGAGCAGTACTTC

D: TRBD1
size: .
J: TRBJ2-3
V: TRBV5-1
CDR3: CASSLVGQASDTQYF
DNA: TGCGCCAGCAGCTTGGTGGGACAGGCCTCAGATACGCAGTATTTT

D: TRBD1
size: few
J: TRBJ1-5
V: TRBV27
CDR3: CASSRQGANQPQHF
DNA: TGTGCCAGCAGCAGACAGGGGGCAAATCAGCCCCAGCATTTT

D: .
size: .
J: TRBJ1-5
V: TRBV28
CDR3: CASSFGGRGGNQPQHF
DNA: TGTGCCAGCAGTTTCGGGGGGCGGGGCGGGAATCAGCCCCAGCATTTT

D: .
size: .
J: TRBJ1-2
V: TRBV6-5
CDR3: CASSYSSQKYGYTF
DNA: TGTGCCAGCAGTTACTCCTCCCAGAAGTATGGCTACACCTTC

D: .
size: once
J: TRBJ1-3
V: TRBV28
CDR3: CASTLTGSSGNTIYF
DNA: TGTGCCAGCACCCTAACAGGGAGCTCTGGAAACACCATATATTTT

D: TRBD2
size: .
J: TRBJ2-2
V: TRBV27
CDR3: CASSLSSGRADTGELFF
DNA: TGTGCCAGCAGTTTGTCTAGCGGGAGGGCGGACACCGGGGAGCTGTTTTTT